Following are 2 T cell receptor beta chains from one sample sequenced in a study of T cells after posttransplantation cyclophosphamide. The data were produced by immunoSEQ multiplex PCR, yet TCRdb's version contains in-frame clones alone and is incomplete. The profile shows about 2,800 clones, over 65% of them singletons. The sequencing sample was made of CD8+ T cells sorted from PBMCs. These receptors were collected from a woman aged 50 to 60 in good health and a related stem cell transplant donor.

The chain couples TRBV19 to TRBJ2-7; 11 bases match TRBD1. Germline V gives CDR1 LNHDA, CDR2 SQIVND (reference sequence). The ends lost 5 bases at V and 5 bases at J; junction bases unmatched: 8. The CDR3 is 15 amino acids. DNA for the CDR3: TGTGCCAGTAGTCCCCGGGACAGGGGGTCGCACGAGCAGTACTTC. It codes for CASSPRDRGSHEQYF.

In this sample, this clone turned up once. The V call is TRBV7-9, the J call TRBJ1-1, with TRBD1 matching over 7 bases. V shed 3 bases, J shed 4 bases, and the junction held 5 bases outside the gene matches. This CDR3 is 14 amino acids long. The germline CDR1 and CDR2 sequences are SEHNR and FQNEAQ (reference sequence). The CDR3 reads CASSLDRMGTEAFF. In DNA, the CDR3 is TGTGCCAGCAGCTTGGACAGGATGGGCACTGAAGCTTTCTTT.